The present entry profiles one TCR beta chain with its context. These data belong to a study of blood T cell repertoires in COVID-19. For the study at large: Specimens from acute and convalescent COVID-19 originated in the United States, Italy and Spain. The analysed material was cDNA or gDNA that came from T cells, B-cell-depleted T cells, or PBMCs.

As processed by the authors: Reference gene primers were amplified, and this amplification served to estimate nucleated cell counts. Method: immunoSEQ multiplex PCR; TCRdb's copy keeps in-frame clones and lacks some. From that table come the V and J calls and clone size; the DNA was used to work out D and trimming. The data hold roughly 120,000 clones, with less than 75% observed a single time. CDR1 LGHDT and CDR2 YNNKEL come from the germline V gene (reference sequence). Trimming took off 0 bases at V and 3 bases at J, with 3 bases between the two ends. The CDR3 consists of 13 residues. The chain has TRBV3-1 (or the pseudogene TRBV3-2) and TRBJ1-3; D is unresolved. The sample consisted of peripheral blood. The clonotype comes from a human donor with acute or convalescent COVID-19. The donor label of this sample is uncertain. CDR3 nucleotides: TGTGCCAGCAGCCAAGACCTTGGAAACACCATATATTTT. Translated: CASSQDLGNTIYF.